These 27 T cell receptor beta chains were sequenced from one sample in a study of cytomegalovirus exposure and HLA in healthy donors. In the PCR, 60 Vbeta and 13 Jbeta primers were used. Data came from immunoSEQ multiplex PCR; TCRdb stores just in-frame clones and leaves some out. The table lists fewer than 100,000 clones. Material: PBMCs. These receptors all stem from a man over 45 in good health and CMV-seronegative.

This chain connects TRBV7-2 to TRBJ1-5; no clear D. Trimming cost V 5 bases and J 5 bases, with 10 bases left between them. Germline-derived CDR1 and CDR2 are SGHTA and FQGNSA. There are 13 residues in the CDR3. The CDR3 sequence is CASSADRDQPQHF. The CDR3 DNA reads as TGTGCCAGCAGCGCCGATCGAGATCAGCCCCAGCATTTT.

The CDR3, as DNA: TGTGCCAGTAGGCCCCAGGGACTAGCGGGACCCTACGAGCAGTACTTC. The encoded protein is CASRPQGLAGPYEQYF. The chain uses TRBV19 and TRBJ2-7; 13 bases align to TRBD2. J was trimmed by 2 bases and V by 6 bases; bases with no gene match: 7. CDR3 size: 16 residues. Germline assignment: CDR1 LNHDA and CDR2 SQIVND (reference sequence).

This chain joins TRBV5-1 and TRBJ1-1; 9 nucleotides agree with TRBD1. The ends lost 3 bases at V and 0 bases at J; junction bases unmatched: 12. Germline V gene sequence: CDR1 SGHRS, CDR2 YFSETQ. This CDR3 has 18 residues. This chain's CDR3 is CASSSPGTGSFLNTEAFF. The DNA for the CDR3 is TGCGCCAGCAGCTCCCCCGGGACAGGGTCGTTTTTGAACACTGAAGCTTTCTTT.

The rearrangement joins TRBV5-6 to TRBJ2-2; 9 bases align to TRBD1. This CDR3 is 16 amino acids long. CDR1 and CDR2 (germline): SGHDT, YYEEEE. With 0 bases clipped from V and 7 bases from J, the junction kept 7 bases outside the gene matches. CDR3: CASSLGGQGWRGELFF. Here the CDR3 DNA reads TGTGCCAGCAGCTTGGGGGGACAGGGTTGGCGCGGGGAGCTGTTTTTT.

The rearrangement joins TRBV5-1 to TRBJ2-3; D not certain. Germline V lookup: CDR1 SGHRS, CDR2 YFSETQ. Trimming shortened V by 0 bases and J by 1 base, and 12 bases separated the two germline ends. The CDR3 spans 16 residues. The CDR3 DNA sequence: TGCGCCAGCAGCTTGGCCGGCCAGGATGGCACAGATACGCAGTATTTT. Residues: CASSLAGQDGTDTQYF.

V gene TRBV7-9 combines with J gene TRBJ2-7, with TRBD1 matching over 8 bases. Germline CDR1 and CDR2: SEHNR and FQNEAQ (reference sequence). V dropped 5 bases and J dropped 2; count of bases not matched to a gene: 5. The CDR3 has 14 amino acids. CDR3 sequence (DNA): TGTGCCAGCAGCCGGGACAGGTTTACCTACGAGCAGTACTTC. It yields the protein CASSRDRFTYEQYF.

The CDR3 reads CASRSGGEFNSPLHF. CDR3 DNA: TGTGCCAGCAGATCAGGGGGCGAGTTTAATTCACCCCTCCACTTT. This chain joins TRBV28 and TRBJ1-6; 8 nucleotides agree with TRBD1. This CDR3 is 15 amino acids long. J gave up 6 bases and V 6 bases, and 7 bases lay outside the gene matches. The germline CDR1 and CDR2 sequences are MDHEN and SYDVKM.

The CDR3: CASSPLGGETQYF. The CDR3, as DNA: TGTGCCAGCTCACCCTTGGGGGGAGAGACCCAGTACTTC. The chain uses TRBV18 and TRBJ2-5, with a possible D match to TRBD2 (6 bases). The CDR3 extends over 13 amino acids. V shed 3 bases and J shed 4 bases, with 9 bases lying between them. Germline V gene sequence: CDR1 KGHSH, CDR2 LQKENI.

The J gene is TRBJ2-5, the V gene TRBV6-5; the D gene is possibly TRBD2 (7 bases). The V and J ends lost 2 bases and 7 bases respectively, with 20 bases between them. The CDR3 spans 16 residues. Per germline, CDR1 MNHEY and CDR2 SVGAGI. CDR3 protein: CASSYTPPRGAATQYF. The CDR3 DNA reads TGTGCCAGCAGTTACACACCCCCCCGGGGGGCGGCGACCCAGTACTTC.

The chain has TRBV12-5 and TRBJ2-1; TRBD1 matches 7 bases. Germline V gene lookup returns CDR1 LGHNT and CDR2 FRNRAP. The CDR3 length is 15 residues. Germline trimming cut 5 bases from V and 8 bases from J; bases unmatched to any gene: 12. This CDR3 reads CASGPGTARGDEQFF. In nucleotides, the CDR3 is TGTGCTAGTGGTCCCGGGACAGCCCGAGGGGATGAGCAGTTCTTC.

V usage is TRBV5-1 and J usage is TRBJ1-2; 9 nucleotides align to TRBD1. Trimming at V came to 4 bases and at J to 6 bases, leaving 7 bases not matched to a gene. This CDR3 contains 14 residues. Germline V gene lookup returns CDR1 SGHRS and CDR2 YFSETQ. As DNA, the CDR3 is TGCGCCAGCAGCGGAGACAGGGGGGATAATGGCTACACCTTC. It encodes CASSGDRGDNGYTF.

CDR3 sequence reads: CASSQDFLAGGGDTQYF. The DNA of the CDR3 is TGCGCCAGCAGCCAAGATTTTCTAGCGGGGGGCGGAGATACGCAGTATTTT. The rearrangement links TRBV4-1 to TRBJ2-3; 11 positions agree with TRBD2. The CDR3 runs 17 residues. V lost 0 bases and J lost 5; bases outside the gene matches: 7. From germline, CDR1 is MGHRA and CDR2 YSYEKL.

CDR3 region: CASGKQGTEAFF. CDR3 nucleotide sequence: TGTGCCAGTGGCAAACAGGGTACTGAAGCTTTCTTT. The rearrangement joins TRBV7-2 to TRBJ1-1, with TRBD1 as a possible D gene (6 bases). This CDR3 region has 12 residues. Trimming stripped 9 bases from V and 5 bases from J, with 13 bases between. The V gene's germline CDR1 is SGHTA and CDR2 FQGNSA. The full variable domain, completed using reference TRBV7-2 and TRBJ1-1, is GAGVSQSPSNKVTEKGKDVELRCDPISGHTALYWYRQSLGQGLEFLIYFQGNSAPDKSGLPSDRFSAERTGGSVSTLTIQRTQQEDSAVYLCASGKQGTEAFFGQGTRLTVV.

The chain recombines TRBV2 with TRBJ2-1; 7 bases align to TRBD2. V shed 6 bases and J 3 bases; nucleotides not matched to a gene: 11. This CDR3 has 16 residues. Germline CDR1 is SNHLY and CDR2 is FYNNEI. CDR3 residues: CASRGNSGVGYNEQFF. Here the CDR3 DNA reads TGTGCCAGCAGAGGCAACAGCGGGGTGGGCTACAATGAGCAGTTCTTC.

The chain couples TRBV2 to TRBJ2-7, with 7 positions matching TRBD1. Germline assignment: CDR1 SNHLY and CDR2 FYNNEI. CDR3 size: 13 residues. V shed 10 bases, J shed 0 bases, and the junction held 6 bases outside the gene matches. DNA for the CDR3: TGTGCCACACGGACAGGAAGCTCCTACGAGCAGTACTTC. Translated, it gives CATRTGSSYEQYF.

CDR3: CASSKRTSGGDEQFF. The CDR3 DNA sequence: TGTGCCAGCAGCAAACGGACTAGCGGGGGGGATGAGCAGTTCTTC. This chain uses TRBV7-9 with TRBJ2-1, with TRBD2 matching 15 bases. Unmatched junction bases numbered 4, after V lost 5 bases and J lost 8 bases. The germline V gene has CDR1 SEHNR and CDR2 FQNEAQ (reference sequence). CDR3 length equals 15 residues. The full variable domain, its missing parts supplied by reference TRBV7-9 and TRBJ2-1, is DTGVSQNPRHKITKRGQNVTFRCDPISEHNRLYWYRQTLGQGPEFLTYFQNEAQLEKSRLLSDRFSAERPKGSFSTLEIQRTEQGDSAMYLCASSKRTSGGDEQFFGPGTRLTVL.

The CDR3, as DNA: TGTGCCAGCCGGACAGGGGGCGACGAGCAGTACTTC. Translating gives CASRTGGDEQYF. This chain links TRBV27 with TRBJ2-7; 11 bases fit TRBD1. CDR1 and CDR2 from the germline V gene are MNHEY and SMNVEV (reference sequence). Trimming cost V 8 bases and J 5 bases; bases outside gene matches: 2. There are 12 residues in the CDR3.

CDR3 bases: TGTGCCAGCTCACCAGGGGGCGGCGAAAAACTGTTTTTT. It specifies CASSPGGGEKLFF. The rearrangement uses TRBV18 and TRBJ1-4; a possible D gene is TRBD1 (6 bases). Germline V lookup: CDR1 KGHSH, CDR2 LQKENI. The ends were cut back, 2 bases at V and 8 bases at J, with 9 bases in the middle. CDR3 length equals 13 residues.

The V and J genes are TRBV19 and TRBJ2-1; unclear D gene. This CDR3 has 12 amino acids. V lost 6 bases and J lost 7, with 10 bases in between. Per the germline V gene, CDR1 is LNHDA and CDR2 is SQIVND (reference sequence). The CDR3, as DNA: TGTGCCAGTAGCAGATTAGCTAATGAGCAGTTCTTC. It specifies CASSRLANEQFF.

The CDR3 DNA is TGTGCCAGCAGCTTAGGCCTAGCGGGGACCTACAATGAGCAGTTCTTC. Its translation is CASSLGLAGTYNEQFF. The chain couples TRBV7-9 to TRBJ2-1, with 9 bases lining up with TRBD2. From germline, CDR1 is SEHNR and CDR2 FQNEAQ (reference sequence). J lost 2 bases, V lost 1 base, and 3 bases had no gene match. This CDR3 is 16 amino acids long.

The chain joins TRBV28 to TRBJ1-1; unclear D gene. Germline V gene data show CDR1 as MDHEN and CDR2 as SYDVKM. V gave up 4 bases and J gave up 1 base, with 13 bases separating them. This CDR3 has 15 amino acids. CDR3 sequence: CASSSPRGPNTEAFF. The CDR3 DNA is TGTGCCAGCAGTTCTCCACGGGGTCCGAACACTGAAGCTTTCTTT. The full variable domain, rest sourced from reference TRBV28 and TRBJ1-1, is DVKVTQSSRYLVKRTGEKVFLECVQDMDHENMFWYRQDPGLGLRLIYFSYDVKMKEKGDIPEGYSVSREKKERFSLILESASTNQTSMYLCASSSPRGPNTEAFFGQGTRLTVV.

V gene TRBV28 combines with J gene TRBJ1-6, with a possible D match to TRBD1 (5 bases). Trimming removed 7 bases at V and 4 bases at J, with 14 bases between. The CDR3 runs 15 residues. Germline CDR1 and CDR2: MDHEN and SYDVKM. The CDR3 region has the DNA TGTGCCAGCATACCCGACAGTCTTTATAATTCACCCCTCCACTTT. Translation gives CASIPDSLYNSPLHF.

The rearrangement joins TRBV5-1 to TRBJ2-1; possibly TRBD2 for D (6 bases). The CDR3 sequence is 15 residues long. Trimming cost V 3 bases and J 6 bases, with 16 bases left between them. The germline V gene encodes CDR1 SGHRS and CDR2 YFSETQ. CDR3 amino acids: CASSSSPGTGNEQFF. CDR3 in DNA: TGCGCCAGCAGCTCCTCCCCCGGGACTGGCAATGAGCAGTTCTTC.

This rearrangement joins TRBV6-1 to TRBJ2-5; 9 bases fit TRBD2. The trim removed 6 bases at V and 7 bases at J, leaving 6 bases unmatched. The CDR3 has 13 amino acids. Per the germline V gene, CDR1 is MNHNS and CDR2 is SASEGT. CDR3 region: CASSLAGLGTQYF. CDR3 nucleotides: TGTGCCAGCAGCCTAGCGGGGTTGGGGACCCAGTACTTC.

The rearrangement links TRBV6-1 to TRBJ1-1; 11 nucleotides agree with TRBD1. Germline trimming cut 4 bases from V and 10 bases from J; bases unmatched to any gene: 11. CDR3 length equals 15 residues. Germline lookup yields CDR1 MNHNS and CDR2 SASEGT. CDR3 nucleotide sequence: TGTGCCAGCAGTGGGGGGACAGGGGGTGGACATATAGCTTTCTTT. Its protein is CASSGGTGGGHIAFF.

The genes are TRBV5-4 and TRBJ2-3, with D tentatively TRBD2 (7 bases). V dropped 4 bases and J dropped 2 bases, with 14 bases sitting between them. This CDR3 region has 15 residues. Germline CDR1 reads SGHNT; CDR2 reads YYREEE (reference sequence). The CDR3 DNA follows: TGTGCCAGCAGCCCGATGGGGGGGCCCACAGATACGCAGTATTTT. It is translated as CASSPMGGPTDTQYF.

V usage is TRBV27 and J usage is TRBJ1-6; D unresolved. V was clipped by 3 bases and J by 11 bases, with 14 bases between them. This CDR3 is 14 amino acids long. The germline gives CDR1 MNHEY, CDR2 SMNVEV (reference sequence). CDR3 nucleotide sequence: TGTGCCAGCAGTTTCCGGACTTCAGGTCCACCCCTCCACTTT. It specifies CASSFRTSGPPLHF.